Reported below is one T cell receptor beta chain. The antigen remains undetermined. These data originate in a study of blood T cells in healthy people across ages. Study results and caveats: Naive CD4+ cells and diversity were both higher in long-lived donors than in aged donors.

Donation came from healthy Caucasian individuals in Russia who were aged roughly 6 to 95. The CDR3 has 16 residues. A second about 6 to 12 cycle PCR used barcoded and J-beta primers. TCRdb reprocessed the 5' RACE reads via MiXCR and lists one record per CDR3 protein. The sample has about 1 million distinct CDR3 sequences, 45% seen once. This sequence was found in a woman in her fifties or sixties in good health. The chain couples TRBV21-1 to TRBJ2-7. The J call may not be correct, given that the DNA end is closer to TRBJ2-5. TRBV21-1 is described as a pseudogene. The specimen was blood. CDR3 sequence reads: CASSKVRWGSEETQYF. The CDR3 DNA follows: TGTGCCAGCAGCAAAGTCCGGTGGGGTAGTGAAGAGACCCAGTACTTC.